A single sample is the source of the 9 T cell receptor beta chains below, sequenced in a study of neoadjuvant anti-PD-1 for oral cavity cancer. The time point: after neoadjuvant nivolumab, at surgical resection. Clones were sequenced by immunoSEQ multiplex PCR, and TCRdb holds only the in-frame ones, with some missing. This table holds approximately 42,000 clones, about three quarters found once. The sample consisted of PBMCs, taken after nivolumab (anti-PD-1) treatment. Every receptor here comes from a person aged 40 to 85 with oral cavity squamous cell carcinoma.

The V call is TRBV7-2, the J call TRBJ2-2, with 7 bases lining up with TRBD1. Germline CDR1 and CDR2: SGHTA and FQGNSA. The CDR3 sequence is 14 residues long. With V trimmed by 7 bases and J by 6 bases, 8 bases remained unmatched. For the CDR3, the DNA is TGTGCCAGCATCCTAAACAGGGGCCCCGGGGAGCTGTTTTTT. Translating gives CASILNRGPGELFF. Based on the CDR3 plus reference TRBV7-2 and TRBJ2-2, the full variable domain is GAGVSQSPSNKVTEKGKDVELRCDPISGHTALYWYRQSLGQGLEFLIYFQGNSAPDKSGLPSDRFSAERTGGSVSTLTIQRTQQEDSAVYLCASILNRGPGELFFGEGSRLTVL.

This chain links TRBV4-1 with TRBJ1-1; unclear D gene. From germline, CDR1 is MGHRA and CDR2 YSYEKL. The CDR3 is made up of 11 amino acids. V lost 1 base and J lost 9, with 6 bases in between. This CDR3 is CASSQALKAFF. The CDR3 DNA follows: TGCGCCAGCAGCCAAGCTTTGAAAGCTTTCTTT.

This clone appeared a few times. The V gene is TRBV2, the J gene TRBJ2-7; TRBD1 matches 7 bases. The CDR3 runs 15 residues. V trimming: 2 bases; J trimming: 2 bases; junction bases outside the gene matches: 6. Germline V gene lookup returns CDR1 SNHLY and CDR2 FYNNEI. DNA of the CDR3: TGTGCCAGCAGTGAATACAGGGGCCGAACCTACGAGCAGTACTTC. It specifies CASSEYRGRTYEQYF.

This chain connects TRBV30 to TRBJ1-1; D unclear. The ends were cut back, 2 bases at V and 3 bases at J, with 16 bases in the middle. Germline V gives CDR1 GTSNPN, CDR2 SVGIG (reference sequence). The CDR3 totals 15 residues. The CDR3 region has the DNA TGTGCCTGGAGTTCGTGGGGAGGGAGGGACACTGAAGCTTTCTTT. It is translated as CAWSSWGGRDTEAFF. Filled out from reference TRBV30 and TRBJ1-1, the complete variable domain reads SQTIHQWPATLVQPVGSPLSLECTVEGTSNPNLYWYRQAAGRGLQLLFYSVGIGQISSEVPQNLSASRPQDRQFILSSKKLLLSDSGFYLCAWSSWGGRDTEAFFGQGTRLTVV.

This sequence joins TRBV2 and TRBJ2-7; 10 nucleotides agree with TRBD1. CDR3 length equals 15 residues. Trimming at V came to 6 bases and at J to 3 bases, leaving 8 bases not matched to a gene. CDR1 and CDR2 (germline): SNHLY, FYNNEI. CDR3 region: CASSSGTGAFYEQYF. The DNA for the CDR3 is TGTGCCAGCAGCTCCGGGACAGGGGCTTTCTACGAGCAGTACTTC.

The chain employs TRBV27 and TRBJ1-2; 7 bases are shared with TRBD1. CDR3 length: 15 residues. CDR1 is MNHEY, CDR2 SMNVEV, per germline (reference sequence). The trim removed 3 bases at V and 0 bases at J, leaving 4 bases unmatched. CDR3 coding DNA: TGTGCCAGCAGTTTGCGCACAGGGGCTAACTATGGCTACACCTTC. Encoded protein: CASSLRTGANYGYTF.

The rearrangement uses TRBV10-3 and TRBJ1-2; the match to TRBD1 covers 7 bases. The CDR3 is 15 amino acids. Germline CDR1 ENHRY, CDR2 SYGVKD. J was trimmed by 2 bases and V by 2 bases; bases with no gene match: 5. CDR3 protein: CAISERTGINYGYTF. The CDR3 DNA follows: TGTGCCATCAGTGAGAGGACAGGTATCAACTATGGCTACACCTTC.

CDR3 loop: CASSGQGHTGELFF. The CDR3 DNA is TGTGCCAGCAGCGGACAGGGGCACACCGGGGAGCTGTTTTTT. The rearrangement joins TRBV7-2 to TRBJ2-2; 9 bases are shared with TRBD1. The CDR3 covers 14 residues. CDR1 is SGHTA, CDR2 FQGNSA, per germline. With 5 bases clipped from V and 3 bases from J, the junction kept 1 base outside the gene matches.

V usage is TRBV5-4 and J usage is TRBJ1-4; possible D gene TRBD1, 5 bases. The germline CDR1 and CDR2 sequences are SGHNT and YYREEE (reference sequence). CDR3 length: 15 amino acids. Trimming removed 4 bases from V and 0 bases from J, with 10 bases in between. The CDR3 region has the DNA TGTGCCAGCAGCCGGGACGGAGCAACTAATGAAAAACTGTTTTTT. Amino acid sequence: CASSRDGATNEKLFF.